This TCR beta chain was sequenced for a study of CD8+CD57+ T cells in acquired aplastic anemia. Study in general: Sorting CD4+ and CD8+ cells gave DNA averaging approximately 3 ug.

Germline lookup yields CDR1 MNHNS and CDR2 SASEGT. The V segment lost 0 bases and the J segment 4 bases; nucleotides outside the gene matches: 4. The CDR3 loop spans 16 amino acids. Overall study findings and caveats: Found in both controls and patients were approximately 29 CD8+ CDR3 sequences.

Genomic DNA provided the template from which TCR beta VDJ and CDR3 profiles were obtained. In TCRdb, the reads were re-called with MiXCR into one record per CDR3 protein. The sample shows about 160,000 distinct CDR3 sequences, around half of them seen only once. Of note for this clonotype: Its antigen is as yet unknown.

The patients chosen for sequencing had shown expansion of CD8+CD57+ cells (detected by flow cytometry). Everyone among the patients had severe acquired aplastic anemia. This receptor was identified in a human donor with aplastic anemia. Input material: sorted CD4+, CD8+, or CD8+CD57+ T cells (not recorded which) from PBMCs. The chain recombines TRBV6-1 with TRBJ2-7; 12 nucleotides align to TRBD1. The CDR3 loop is CASSEAGTGGLYEQYF. The CDR3 DNA reads as TGTGCCAGCAGTGAAGCGGGGACAGGGGGCTTGTACGAGCAGTACTTC.